The entry below describes one T cell receptor beta chain. The antigen remains unidentified. These data originate in a study of blood T cells in healthy people across ages. A sample-barcoded 5' primer and a J-beta primer mix were used in a second PCR of roughly 6 to 11 cycles. TCRdb reanalysed the 5' RACE reads using MiXCR and keeps one entry per CDR3 protein. The data contain under 800,000 distinct CDR3 sequences, 40% to 45% of them singletons. This CDR3 spans 15 amino acids. Per germline, CDR1 ENHRY and CDR2 SYGVKD. V was clipped by 5 bases and J by 0 bases, with 8 bases between them. Overall study results and limits: More naive CD4+ cells and higher diversity were found in long-lived than in aged donors.

Source material: blood. This TCR came from a woman aged 55-70 years in good health. The V gene is TRBV10-3, the J gene TRBJ2-6, with D unclear. The CDR3 sequence is CAISWTGSGANVLTF. CDR3 sequence (DNA): TGTGCCATCAGTTGGACGGGCTCTGGGGCCAACGTCCTGACTTTC.